This T cell receptor beta chain was sequenced in a study of early T cells in non-severe SARS-CoV-2 infection. About the research overall: Chains stayed unpaired after sequencing of bulk RNA from unsorted whole blood.

Remarks on this clonotype: Its target is not known.

Points from the study as a whole: Matches to VDJdb favored anti-spike CD8 responses and missed private and CD4 specificities.

Each cDNA molecule carried a unique molecular identifier. MiXCR, run by TCRdb on the 5' RACE reads, gives a single entry per CDR3 protein. The sample includes 65,000 to 85,000 distinct CDR3 sequences, roughly 13% of them seen just once. The source material was whole blood. The receptor was derived from an adult who was a healthcare worker with PCR-confirmed SARS-CoV-2 infection or an uninfected control (not recorded which).

The CDR3 nucleotides are TGCAGTGCTAGCGAAGACAGAGGGGATTACGAGCAGTACTTC. Residues: CSASEDRGDYEQYF. This chain uses TRBV20-1 with TRBJ2-7; either TRBD1 or TRBD2 may fit D (5 bases each). This CDR3 region has 14 residues. CDR1 DFQATT and CDR2 SNEGSKA come from the germline V gene (reference sequence). V lost 3 bases and J lost 4, with 16 bases in between.